Below are 15 T cell receptor beta chains sequenced from a single sample in a study of T-cell reconstitution after alpha-beta-depleted transplantation in children. The library targeted TCRbeta and was prepared with unique molecular identifiers. One entry per CDR3 protein results from TCRdb running MiXCR on the PCR reads. The repertoire includes roughly 250,000 distinct CDR3 sequences, 7.5% to 9.5% of them detected once, and nearly 6.5% sits in the top ten. Sequenced here: PBMCs, mostly from graft donor cells, sampled 180 days after TCRalphabeta/CD19-depleted stem cell transplant. These receptors were obtained from a male patient aged 10 to 17 who had a stem cell transplant for acute lymphoblastic leukemia, so the T cells may come from the graft donor.

This clonotype was counted ten times or more. The gene calls are TRBV5-1 and TRBJ2-7; 7 nucleotides agree with TRBD1. The ends lost 7 bases at V and 1 base at J; junction bases unmatched: 8. Per the germline V gene, CDR1 is SGHRS and CDR2 is YFSETQ. CDR3 length equals 14 residues. CDR3 bases: TGCGCCAGCCGGCGACAGGGACATTCCTACGAGCAGTACTTC. It specifies CASRRQGHSYEQYF.

This clonotype was seen ten or more times. This rearrangement joins TRBV3-1 to TRBJ1-3; possibly TRBD1 for D (5 bases). The germline V and J ends were trimmed by 3 bases and 2 bases, with 11 bases remaining between them. From germline, CDR1 is LGHDT and CDR2 YNNKEL (reference sequence). CDR3 length: 15 residues. The CDR3 loop is CASSHEWGTGNTIYF. In DNA, the CDR3 is TGTGCCAGCAGCCACGAATGGGGGACTGGAAACACCATATATTTT.

This clonotype has a count of ten or more. The chain is built from TRBV5-1 and TRBJ1-2; 9 nucleotides match TRBD1. Germline trimming cut 4 bases from V and 6 bases from J; bases unmatched to any gene: 16. The CDR3 has 17 amino acids. The germline CDR1 and CDR2 sequences are SGHRS and YFSETQ. The CDR3 is CASSPDPYRGPLNGYTF. CDR3 in DNA: TGCGCCAGCAGCCCCGACCCCTACAGGGGGCCTCTTAATGGCTACACCTTC. The full variable domain, rest sourced from reference TRBV5-1 and TRBJ1-2, is KAGVTQTPRYLIKTRGQQVTLSCSPISGHRSVSWYQQTPGQGLQFLFEYFSETQRNKGNFPGRFSGRQFSNSRSEMNVSTLELGDSALYLCASSPDPYRGPLNGYTFGSGTRLTVV.

Notes on this clonotype: It may be a read error: a sequence one base away is much more abundant. The genes are TRBV12-3 or TRBV12-4 and TRBJ2-5; D unclear. Trimming shortened V by 9 bases and J by 2 bases, and 10 bases separated the two germline ends. The CDR3 spans 12 residues. DNA for the CDR3: TGTGCCAGTAAGGCGTGGCAAGAGACCCAGTACTTC. Protein product: CASKAWQETQYF.

This sequence joins TRBV12-3 or TRBV12-4 and TRBJ2-7; the D is unclear. The CDR3 covers 12 residues. Between the trimmed V and J ends, which lost 6 bases and 3 bases, there was a span of 9 bases. The CDR3, as DNA: TGTGCCAGCAGCCGGCAGAGCTACGAGCAGTACTTC. Translation: CASSRQSYEQYF.

This clonotype was counted many times. This chain joins TRBV11-2 and TRBJ2-5; no reliable D call. CDR3 length: 13 amino acids. The ends were cut back, 3 bases at V and 5 bases at J, with 10 bases in the middle. Germline V lookup: CDR1 SGHAT, CDR2 FQNNGV. CDR3 in amino acids: CASSFSGSETQYF. DNA of the CDR3: TGTGCCAGCAGCTTTTCTGGTTCGGAGACCCAGTACTTC.

Comments on this clonotype: A read error may be the cause here, since a much bigger clone is one base away. The chain is built from TRBV4-1 and TRBJ1-6; 9 bases match TRBD1. This CDR3 is 17 amino acids long. Germline V gene sequence: CDR1 MGHRA, CDR2 YSYEKL. The junction had 20 bases not matched to a gene; V was cut back by 2 bases and J by 18 bases. The CDR3 region is CASSQSPGQGPGGTHHF. CDR3 nucleotides: TGCGCCAGCAGCCAAAGCCCGGGACAGGGCCCAGGGGGGACCCACCACTTT.

In this sample, this clonotype turned up many times. The CDR3 reads CASSNRQAPNTIYF. In DNA, the CDR3 is TGTGCCAGCAGTAACCGACAGGCGCCTAACACCATATATTTT. The chain uses TRBV28 and TRBJ1-3; tentatively, D is TRBD1 (6 bases). V dropped 5 bases and J dropped 7 bases, with 15 bases sitting between them. This CDR3 spans 14 amino acids. Germline V lookup: CDR1 MDHEN, CDR2 SYDVKM.

The sample holds many counts of this clonotype. This rearrangement joins TRBV28 to TRBJ1-5, with D unclear. The ends were cut back, 4 bases at V and 3 bases at J, with 13 bases in the middle. Germline lookup yields CDR1 MDHEN and CDR2 SYDVKM. The CDR3 runs to 15 residues. Here the CDR3 DNA reads TGTGCCAGCAGTTCCACCAGGTTTTTCAATCAGCCCCAGCATTTT. This encodes CASSSTRFFNQPQHF.

The chain links TRBV4-1 to TRBJ2-1; the match to TRBD2 covers 7 bases. The J segment lost 0 bases and the V segment lost 4 bases, leaving 6 bases of the junction unmatched. CDR1 MGHRA and CDR2 YSYEKL come from the germline V gene. The CDR3 contains 16 residues. CDR3 DNA sequence: TGCGCCAGCAGCCTCGACGGGAGGCCCTCCTACAATGAGCAGTTCTTC. The encoded protein is CASSLDGRPSYNEQFF.

Ten or more counts support this clonotype. This chain links TRBV28 with TRBJ1-1; the match to TRBD1 covers 7 bases. Trimming took 6 bases from V and 8 from J; bases not matched to a gene: 12. CDR3 length equals 14 residues. Germline-derived CDR1 and CDR2 are MDHEN and SYDVKM. The CDR3 protein is CASRYRGGLTEAFF. Here the CDR3 DNA reads TGTGCCAGCAGGTACAGGGGTGGGTTGACAGAAGCTTTCTTT.

This clonotype was detected many times. The V and J genes are TRBV12-3 or TRBV12-4 and TRBJ2-7, with D uncertain. This CDR3 contains 15 residues. V was shortened by 3 bases and J by 5 bases, with 17 bases between the two germline ends. The CDR3 nucleotides are TGTGCCAGCAGTTTTGGTTCCGGACGGACCAACGAGCAGTACTTC. It yields the protein CASSFGSGRTNEQYF.

The chain links TRBV4-2 to TRBJ1-5; perhaps TRBD1 as D (6 bases). V was pared by 3 bases and J by 1 base, with 10 bases between. This CDR3 comprises 15 residues. Germline loops: CDR1 LGHNA, CDR2 YNFKEQ. CDR3 sequence (DNA): TGTGCCAGCAGCCAGGATGGACAGAGCAATCAGCCCCAGCATTTT. This sequence encodes CASSQDGQSNQPQHF.

This clonotype was seen ten or more times. J is TRBJ2-1 and V is TRBV12-3 or TRBV12-4, with D perhaps TRBD2 (7 bases). The V end lost 2 bases, the J end lost 4 bases, and 21 bases lay between the germline ends. This CDR3 has 18 residues. The CDR3 DNA is TGTGCCAGCAGTTTAATAGGGGGGGACCACGGGTGGTACAATGAGCAGTTCTTC. Amino acid sequence: CASSLIGGDHGWYNEQFF.

This clonotype was seen many times. This chain links TRBV20-1 with TRBJ1-1; no definite D call. The germline gives CDR1 DFQATT, CDR2 SNEGSKA (reference sequence). The CDR3 runs to 15 residues. The V and J ends lost 3 bases and 0 bases respectively, with 14 bases between them. The CDR3 here is CSASKGIPLNTEAFF. The CDR3 nucleotides read TGCAGTGCTAGTAAAGGGATCCCCCTGAACACTGAAGCTTTCTTT.